This T cell receptor (beta chain) was captured by sequencing in a study of OX40 agonist ivuxolimab in advanced cancers. Turning to the study itself: With a range of 23 to 79, age averaged approximately 54 years, and 75% to 90% were male.

There are 15 residues in the CDR3. CDR1 and CDR2 (germline): MNHEY, SMNVEV (reference sequence). Trimming took 6 bases from V and 7 from J; bases not matched to a gene: 8. Sequencing was performed with immunoSEQ multiplex PCR; in TCRdb, only in-frame clones are kept and a portion is missing. The sample has about 42,000 clones; 70% to 90% are singletons. The sequencing used CD4+ or CD8+ T cells sorted from blood, collected in a trial of the OX40 agonist ivuxolimab. V usage is TRBV27 and J usage is TRBJ2-1; 11 bases agree with TRBD2. This TCR was recovered from an adult with an advanced solid tumor such as melanoma, head and neck, liver or kidney cancer. CDR3 protein: CASRQRTSGRNEQFF. CDR3 coding DNA: TGTGCCAGCAGGCAGCGCACTAGCGGGAGAAATGAGCAGTTCTTC.